This T cell receptor beta chain was found in a study of shared clonotypes between healthy human individuals. The study's findings and limits: There were few donors, and this limited the genetic and exposure-history diversity represented.

Comments on this clone: Its matching antigen is unknown.

From germline, CDR1 is GTSNPN and CDR2 SVGIG (reference sequence). V was cut by 2 bases and J by 8 bases, with 12 bases left in between. This CDR3 is 12 amino acids long. In the authors' methods: Filtering differed since immunoSEQ provided only junctions, with no quality scores. Assay used: immunoSEQ multiplex PCR; TCRdb lists only in-frame clones, some missing. V and J calls and clone size are given by that table; D and trimming were obtained from the DNA. The table includes roughly 490,000 clones, over 60% detected once. The origin of this receptor is a woman aged 40 to 50 in good health. Some clones in this sample may be carry-over from other donors' samples. The specimen sequenced was PBMCs. This sequence joins TRBV30 and TRBJ1-2, with D unresolved. Written as DNA, the CDR3 is TGTGCCTGGAGTCAGGCAACAAGGGGCTACACCTTC. Translated: CAWSQATRGYTF.